This passage covers 19 T cell receptor beta chains from one sample sequenced in a study of cytomegalovirus exposure and HLA in healthy donors. 13 Jbeta primers and 60 Vbeta primers were used for the PCR. Repertoires were generated with immunoSEQ multiplex PCR, while TCRdb's copy carries only in-frame clones and drops some. The sample has 250,000 to 350,000 clones, 86% seen once. The sample comprised PBMCs. The receptors stem from a man aged 35 to 55 in good health and CMV-seropositive.

V is TRBV27 and J is TRBJ2-1; D is perhaps TRBD1 (6 bases). Germline V lookup: CDR1 MNHEY, CDR2 SMNVEV (reference sequence). Trimming removed 7 bases at V and 7 bases at J, with 17 bases between. The CDR3 runs to 14 residues. The CDR3 DNA is TGTGCCAGCAACACCCAGGGGCTGGGGAATGAGCAGTTCTTC. As protein: CASNTQGLGNEQFF.

The CDR3 nucleotides are TGTGCCACCAGCAGAGACAGGGGCCAGGGGGCCAACGTCCTGACTTTC. Its protein product is CATSRDRGQGANVLTF. The chain carries TRBV15 and TRBJ2-6; perhaps TRBD1 as D (6 bases). V was pared by 0 bases and J by 4 bases, with 10 bases between. This CDR3 contains 16 residues. Germline CDR1 reads LNHNV; CDR2 reads YYDKDF (reference sequence).

The V and J genes are TRBV6-1 and TRBJ2-7; D is possibly TRBD2 (6 bases). The germline gives CDR1 MNHNS, CDR2 SASEGT. The CDR3 has 14 amino acids. Trimming stripped 6 bases from V and 4 bases from J, with 16 bases between. CDR3 amino acids: CASRTWGDGYEQYF. DNA of the CDR3: TGTGCCAGCAGGACTTGGGGGGACGGGTACGAGCAGTACTTC.

The CDR3 protein is CATSTPRGTSGRGVYNEQFF. The DNA of the CDR3 is TGTGCCACCAGCACCCCGCGTGGGACTAGCGGGAGGGGGGTTTACAATGAGCAGTTCTTC. V gene TRBV15 combines with J gene TRBJ2-1; 16 positions match TRBD2. V dropped 4 bases and J dropped 4; count of bases not matched to a gene: 13. Germline CDR1 is LNHNV and CDR2 is YYDKDF (reference sequence). CDR3 length: 20 residues.

This chain joins TRBV5-4 and TRBJ2-1; a possible D gene is TRBD1 (6 bases). The CDR3 totals 16 residues. The ends were cut back, 2 bases at V and 2 bases at J, with 14 bases in the middle. Germline-derived CDR1 and CDR2 are SGHNT and YYREEE (reference sequence). Here the CDR3 DNA reads TGTGCCAGCAGCTTCCAGACTGGGGGCCCCTACAATGAGCAGTTCTTC. Translating it yields CASSFQTGGPYNEQFF.

The J gene is TRBJ1-2, the V gene TRBV2, with a tentative D call TRBD1 (5 bases). Germline values: CDR1 SNHLY, CDR2 FYNNEI. V was cut by 5 bases and J by 0 bases, with 13 bases left in between. The CDR3 contains 15 residues. CDR3 coding DNA: TGTGCCAGCAGTAATTTAGGGGTAGCTAACTATGGCTACACCTTC. This gives the protein CASSNLGVANYGYTF.

This chain joins TRBV9 and TRBJ1-5; TRBD1 matches 8 bases. This CDR3 has 15 residues. Looked up from germline, CDR1 is SGDLS and CDR2 is YYNGEE. V shed 4 bases, J shed 5 bases, and the junction held 8 bases outside the gene matches. CDR3 amino acids: CASSPRDRFYQPQHF. The CDR3 region has the DNA TGTGCCAGCAGCCCACGGGACAGGTTCTATCAGCCCCAGCATTTT.

This clone was counted once. The CDR3 sequence is CASSVDDRNNEKLFF. The DNA for the CDR3 is TGTGCCAGCAGCGTAGACGACAGGAATAATGAAAAACTGTTTTTT. V usage is TRBV9 and J usage is TRBJ1-4; D possibly corresponds to TRBD1 (6 bases). V lost 0 bases and J lost 4, with 10 bases in between. The CDR3 covers 15 residues. Germline assignment: CDR1 SGDLS and CDR2 YYNGEE.

The CDR3 is CASSLDRGDGYTF. The CDR3 DNA follows: TGTGCCAGCAGTTTAGACAGGGGCGATGGCTACACCTTC. The chain employs TRBV28 and TRBJ1-2; 8 bases line up with TRBD1. Per the germline V gene, CDR1 is MDHEN and CDR2 is SYDVKM. Trimming at V came to 2 bases and at J to 6 bases, leaving 2 bases not matched to a gene. The CDR3 spans 13 residues.

As regards this clone: At one of its ends the junction is not consistent with the germline gene, which may arise from a read error. The gene calls are TRBV7-9 and TRBJ2-7, with 13 bases matching TRBD2. The CDR3 covers 18 residues. CDR1 and CDR2 from the germline V gene are SEHNR and FQNEAQ (reference sequence). The CDR3 sequence is CSSSRTSGSALLSYEQYF. The DNA of the CDR3 is TGTTCCAGCAGCCGGACTAGCGGGAGCGCCCTACTCTCCTACGAGCAGTACTTC.

This clone has just one count. The V and J genes are TRBV28 and TRBJ2-7, with D possibly TRBD2 on 5 matching bases. V was trimmed by 2 bases and J by 2 bases, leaving 16 bases between them. The germline gives CDR1 MDHEN, CDR2 SYDVKM. The CDR3 consists of 16 residues. The CDR3 sequence is CASSLTGESRTYEQYF. CDR3 nucleotides: TGTGCCAGCAGTTTAACCGGGGAAAGCAGGACCTACGAGCAGTACTTC.

The chain joins TRBV6-5 to TRBJ2-4; 7 bases are shared with TRBD1. The germline V gene has CDR1 MNHEY and CDR2 SVGAGI. The CDR3 extends over 16 amino acids. The ends lost 2 bases at V and 0 bases at J; junction bases unmatched: 4. CDR3 sequence: CASSYGTDIAKNIQYF. The DNA of the CDR3 is TGTGCCAGCAGTTACGGGACAGATATAGCCAAAAACATTCAGTACTTC.

The J gene is TRBJ1-3, the V gene TRBV5-1, with TRBD1 as a possible D gene (6 bases). The length of the CDR3 is 14 residues. V shed 0 bases and J shed 6 bases, with 10 bases lying between them. Germline V gives CDR1 SGHRS, CDR2 YFSETQ. The CDR3 reads CASSLAGVENTIYF. The CDR3 DNA is TGCGCCAGCAGCTTGGCAGGGGTTGAAAACACCATATATTTT. Using reference TRBV5-1 and TRBJ1-3 for the parts outside the CDR3, the full variable domain is KAGVTQTPRYLIKTRGQQVTLSCSPISGHRSVSWYQQTPGQGLQFLFEYFSETQRNKGNFPGRFSGRQFSNSRSEMNVSTLELGDSALYLCASSLAGVENTIYFGEGSWLTVV.

V is TRBV2 and J is TRBJ1-2; 8 nucleotides align to TRBD1. V was pared by 11 bases and J by 0 bases, with 5 bases of the junction left unmatched. CDR1 is SNHLY and CDR2 is FYNNEI in the germline V gene. CDR3 length: 13 residues. The CDR3 spells CAGDRNSNYGYTF. The CDR3 DNA sequence: TGTGCCGGGGACAGGAACTCTAACTATGGCTACACCTTC.

There are a few counts of this clone. The rearrangement uses TRBV10-2 and TRBJ2-1; a possible D gene is TRBD1 (5 bases). The V and J ends lost 6 bases and 3 bases respectively, with 9 bases between them. CDR3 length: 13 residues. CDR1 and CDR2 (germline): WSHSY, SAAADI. The CDR3 sequence: CASRDRVYNEQFF. In DNA, the CDR3 is TGCGCCAGCAGAGACAGAGTCTACAATGAGCAGTTCTTC.

The gene calls are TRBV28 and TRBJ2-5, with TRBD2 identical over 9 bases. Trimming took 1 base from V and 11 from J; bases not matched to a gene: 11. CDR3 length: 15 amino acids. Germline lookup yields CDR1 MDHEN and CDR2 SYDVKM. CDR3 protein: CASSLLLAGRGEQYF. For the CDR3, the DNA is TGTGCCAGCAGTTTATTGCTAGCGGGACGGGGGGAGCAGTACTTC.

The rearrangement links TRBV2 to TRBJ2-7; D may be TRBD2 (6 bases). Germline values: CDR1 SNHLY, CDR2 FYNNEI. The CDR3 loop spans 13 amino acids. V was pared by 4 bases and J by 4 bases, with 11 bases between. CDR3 loop: CASSAGSGYEQYF. The CDR3, as DNA: TGTGCCAGCAGTGCAGGTAGCGGTTACGAGCAGTACTTC.

The chain couples TRBV9 to TRBJ2-7; 9 positions agree with TRBD2. The ends lost 3 bases at V and 4 bases at J; junction bases unmatched: 5. Germline V CDR1 and CDR2: SGDLS, YYNGEE. The CDR3 is 14 amino acids. CDR3 sequence: CASSAGTSRYEQYF. In nucleotides, the CDR3 is TGTGCCAGCAGCGCCGGGACTAGCAGATACGAGCAGTACTTC.

Concerning this clone: A junction end diverges from the germline sequence, so it may reflect a read error. V gene TRBV28 combines with J gene TRBJ2-7; D unresolved. The CDR3 runs to 12 residues. Per the germline V gene, CDR1 is MDHEN and CDR2 is SYDVKM. Here the CDR3 DNA reads TGTGCCAGCAGTGTTGGGCCCCCTTTATTGGACTTC. Its translation is CASSVGPPLLDF.